Here is one T cell receptor (beta chain) with its context. Its antigen is not known. The protocol was immunoSEQ multiplex PCR, while the TCRdb copy is restricted to in-frame clones and leaves out a portion. The sample records about 120,000 clones, 92% being singletons. Germline values: CDR1 MDHEN, CDR2 SYDVKM. The CDR3 has 15 residues. The V and J ends lost 11 bases and 4 bases respectively, with 18 bases between them. This entry comes from a study of T cell responses to AZD1222 COVID-19 vaccine. Findings and caveats of the study: The span of vaccine-associated CD4 TCRs extended across spike, with dominance at 160-218 and 743-854.

The origin of this receptor is an adult who received the AZD1222 COVID-19 vaccine. The chain uses TRBV28 and TRBJ1-6; D is possibly TRBD1 (6 bases). The specimen was peripheral blood, collected 28 days after the second AZD1222 dose. Here the CDR3 reads CAVKGGREYNSPLHF. The CDR3 DNA follows: TGTGCCGTCAAGGGGGGACGGGAATATAATTCACCCCTCCACTTT.